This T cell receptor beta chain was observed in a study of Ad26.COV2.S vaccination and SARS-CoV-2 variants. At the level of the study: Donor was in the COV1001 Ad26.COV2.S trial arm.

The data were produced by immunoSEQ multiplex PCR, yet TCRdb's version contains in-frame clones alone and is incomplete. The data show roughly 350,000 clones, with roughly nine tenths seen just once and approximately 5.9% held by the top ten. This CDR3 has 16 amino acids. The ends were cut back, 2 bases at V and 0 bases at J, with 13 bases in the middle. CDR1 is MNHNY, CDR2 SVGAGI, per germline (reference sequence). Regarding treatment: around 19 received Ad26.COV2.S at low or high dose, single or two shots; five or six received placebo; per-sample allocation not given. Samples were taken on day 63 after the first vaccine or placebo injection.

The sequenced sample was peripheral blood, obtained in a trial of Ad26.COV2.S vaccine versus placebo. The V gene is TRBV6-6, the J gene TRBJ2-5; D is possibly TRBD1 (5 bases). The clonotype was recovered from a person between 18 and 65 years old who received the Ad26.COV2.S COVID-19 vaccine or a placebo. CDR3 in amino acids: CASSYVGQTNQETQYF. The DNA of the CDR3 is TGTGCCAGCAGTTACGTTGGACAAACAAACCAAGAGACCCAGTACTTC.